Reported below is one T cell receptor (beta chain). The antigen is unknown. This record comes from a study of shared clonotypes between healthy human individuals. The study's findings and limits: Owing to a small donor count, the genetic and exposure-history diversity represented was limited. Some naive CD4 clonotypes, roughly 4.8%, turned up in common across several donors.

This CDR3 region has 13 residues. Trimming took off 0 bases at V and 2 bases at J, with 4 bases between the two ends. CDR1 and CDR2 from the germline V gene are SGHDN and FVKESK. Measured with immunoSEQ multiplex PCR; TCRdb has only the in-frame clones, and not every one. Of some 1,600,000 clones listed, approximately 98% are singletons. Donors comprised only Caucasian adults living in Nashville, Tennessee. Naive CD4+ cells were CD45RA-selected; the remaining cells were memory. The chain couples TRBV14 to TRBJ1-2, with D hard to call. This clonotype was sampled from a man aged 30 to 39 in good health. The sequenced sample consisted of naive CD4+ T cells sorted from blood. The subset is: CD45RA+ positively selected. The CDR3: CASSQDGNYGYTF. The CDR3 nucleotides are TGTGCCAGCAGCCAAGACGGAAACTATGGCTACACCTTC.